Detailed here is one TCR beta chain. Assay: immunoSEQ multiplex PCR; the TCRdb copy retains only in-frame clones and omits some. The table shows about 82,000 clones, with 95% to 96% occurring only once. The data originate from a study of technical replicates of blood from a few donors. V gave up 1 base and J gave up 3 bases, with 9 bases separating them. The CDR3 has 14 amino acids. Per germline, CDR1 SNHLY and CDR2 FYNNEI. The chain uses TRBV2 and TRBJ1-2; unclear D gene. Sequenced sample: T cells isolated from PBMCs. The TCR sequence derives from a human donor in good health. The DNA of the CDR3 is TGTGCCAGCAGTGAAGATGGCGGCTACTATGGCTACACCTTC. This codes for CASSEDGGYYGYTF. Full variable domain (missing parts from reference TRBV2 and TRBJ1-2): EPEVTQTPSHQVTQMGQEVILRCVPISNHLYFYWYRQILGQKVEFLVSFYNNEISEKSEIFDDQFSVERPDGSNFTLKIRSTKLEDSAMYFCASSEDGGYYGYTFGSGTRLTVV.